This T cell receptor beta chain appears in the sequencing data of a study of Ad26.COV2.S vaccination and SARS-CoV-2 variants. Study overall: The COV1001 Ad26.COV2.S trial arm included the donor.

TCRdb's table, derived via immunoSEQ multiplex PCR, lists solely in-frame clones and lacks some. This sample has 240,000 or so clones; 70% to 90% occur once, and the top ten carry approximately 11%. Deletions cut 7 bases from V and 0 bases from J, with 10 bases between. Germline values: CDR1 MNHEY, CDR2 SVGAGI. The CDR3 consists of 13 residues. The sample's treatment: about 20 received Ad26.COV2.S at low or high dose, single or two shots; about 5 received placebo; per-sample allocation not given. Specimen acquisition occurred on day 63 following the initial vaccine or placebo injection. The sample was peripheral blood, taken in a trial of Ad26.COV2.S vaccine versus placebo. The receptor was derived from a person aged 18-60 years who received the Ad26.COV2.S COVID-19 vaccine or a placebo. V usage is TRBV6-5 and J usage is TRBJ2-7; weak D call: TRBD2 (6 bases). The CDR3 coding sequence is TGTGCCAGCACGGGGAGGAGCTCCTACGAGCAGTACTTC. Amino acids: CASTGRSSYEQYF.